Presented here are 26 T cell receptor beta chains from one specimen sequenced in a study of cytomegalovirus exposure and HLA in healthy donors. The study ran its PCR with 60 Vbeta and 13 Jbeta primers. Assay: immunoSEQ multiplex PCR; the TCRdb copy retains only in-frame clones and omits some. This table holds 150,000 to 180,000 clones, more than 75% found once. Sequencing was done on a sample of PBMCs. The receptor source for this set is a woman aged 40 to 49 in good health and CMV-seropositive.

The CDR3 is CASSQRGGEETQYF. The CDR3 nucleotides are TGTGCCAGCAGCCAGAGGGGGGGCGAAGAGACCCAGTACTTC. The chain couples TRBV7-9 to TRBJ2-5, with D possibly TRBD2 on 7 matching bases. The germline V gene encodes CDR1 SEHNR and CDR2 FQNEAQ (reference sequence). The CDR3 loop spans 14 amino acids. V lost 5 bases, J lost 3 bases, and 13 bases lay in between. The full variable domain, rest sourced from reference TRBV7-9 and TRBJ2-5, is DTGVSQNPRHKITKRGQNVTFRCDPISEHNRLYWYRQTLGQGPEFLTYFQNEAQLEKSRLLSDRFSAERPKGSFSTLEIQRTEQGDSAMYLCASSQRGGEETQYFGPGTRLLVL.

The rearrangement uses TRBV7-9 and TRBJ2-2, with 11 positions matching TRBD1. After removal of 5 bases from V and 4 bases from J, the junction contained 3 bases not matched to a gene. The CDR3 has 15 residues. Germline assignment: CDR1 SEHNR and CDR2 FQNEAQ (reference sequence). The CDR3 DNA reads TGTGCCAGCAGCCCCGGGACAGGGGGCACCGGGGAGCTGTTTTTT. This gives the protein CASSPGTGGTGELFF.

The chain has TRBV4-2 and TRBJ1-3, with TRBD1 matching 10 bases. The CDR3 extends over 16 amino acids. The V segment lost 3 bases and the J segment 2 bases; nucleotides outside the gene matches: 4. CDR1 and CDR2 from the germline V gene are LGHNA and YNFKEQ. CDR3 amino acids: CASSQGQGTTGNTIYF. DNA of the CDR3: TGTGCCAGCAGCCAGGGACAGGGGACCACTGGAAACACCATATATTTT.

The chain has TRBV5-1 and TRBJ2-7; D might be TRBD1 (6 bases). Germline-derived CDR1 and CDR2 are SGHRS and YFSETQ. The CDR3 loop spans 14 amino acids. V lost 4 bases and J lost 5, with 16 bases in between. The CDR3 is CASSPGTRSDEQYF. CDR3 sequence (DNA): TGCGCCAGCAGCCCGGGGACAAGAAGCGACGAGCAGTACTTC.

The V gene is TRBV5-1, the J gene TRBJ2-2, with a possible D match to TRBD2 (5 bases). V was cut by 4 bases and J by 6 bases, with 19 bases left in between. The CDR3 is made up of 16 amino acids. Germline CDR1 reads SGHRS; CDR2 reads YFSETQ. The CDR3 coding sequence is TGCGCCAGCAGCAGGGAGTTGCGGAAGGAGGCCGGGGAGCTGTTTTTT. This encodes CASSRELRKEAGELFF.

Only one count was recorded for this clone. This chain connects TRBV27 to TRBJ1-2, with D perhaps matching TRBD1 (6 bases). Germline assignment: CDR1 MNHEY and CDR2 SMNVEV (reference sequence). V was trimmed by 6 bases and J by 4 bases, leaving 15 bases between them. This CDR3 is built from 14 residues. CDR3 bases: TGTGCCAGCAGCGGAAAGGGACAAGCCTATGGCTACACCTTC. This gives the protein CASSGKGQAYGYTF.

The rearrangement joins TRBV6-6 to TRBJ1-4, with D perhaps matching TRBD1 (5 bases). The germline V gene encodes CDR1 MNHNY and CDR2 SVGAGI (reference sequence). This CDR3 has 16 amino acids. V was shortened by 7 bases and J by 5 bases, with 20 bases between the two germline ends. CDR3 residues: CASKPPPGGENEKLFF. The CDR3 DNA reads TGTGCCAGCAAACCGCCCCCCGGGGGTGAGAATGAAAAACTGTTTTTT.

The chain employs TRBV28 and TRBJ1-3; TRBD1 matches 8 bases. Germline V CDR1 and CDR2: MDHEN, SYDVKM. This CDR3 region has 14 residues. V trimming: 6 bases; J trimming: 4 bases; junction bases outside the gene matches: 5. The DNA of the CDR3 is TGTGCCAGCAGCTCTGGGACAGGCGGAAACACCATATATTTT. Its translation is CASSSGTGGNTIYF.

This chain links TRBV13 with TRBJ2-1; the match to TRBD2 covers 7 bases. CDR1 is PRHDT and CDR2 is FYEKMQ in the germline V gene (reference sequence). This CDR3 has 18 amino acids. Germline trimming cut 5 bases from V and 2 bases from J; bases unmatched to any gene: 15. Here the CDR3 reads CASSTHPLAGAPYNEQFF. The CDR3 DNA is TGTGCCAGCAGCACACACCCTTTAGCGGGTGCACCCTACAATGAGCAGTTCTTC.

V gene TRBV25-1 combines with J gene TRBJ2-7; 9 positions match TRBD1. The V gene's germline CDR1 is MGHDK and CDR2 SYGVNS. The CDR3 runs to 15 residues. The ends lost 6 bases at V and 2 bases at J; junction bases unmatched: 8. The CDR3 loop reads CASSPLGQGPYEQYF. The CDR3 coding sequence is TGTGCCAGCAGCCCCTTGGGACAGGGACCCTACGAGCAGTACTTC.

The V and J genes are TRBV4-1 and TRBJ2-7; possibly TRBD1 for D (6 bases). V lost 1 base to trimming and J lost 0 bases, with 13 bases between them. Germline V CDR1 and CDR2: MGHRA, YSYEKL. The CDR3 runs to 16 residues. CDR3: CASSQGEGGSSYEQYF. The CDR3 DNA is TGCGCCAGCAGCCAAGGGGAAGGGGGTAGCTCCTACGAGCAGTACTTC.

CDR3 loop: CASSPRSVAAYNEQFF. CDR3 in DNA: TGTGCCAGCTCACCAAGGTCGGTAGCGGCCTACAATGAGCAGTTCTTC. The gene calls are TRBV18 and TRBJ2-1, with a possible D match to TRBD2 (6 bases). The CDR3 is 16 amino acids. Germline V gene lookup returns CDR1 KGHSH and CDR2 LQKENI. The germline V and J ends were trimmed by 2 bases and 2 bases, with 13 bases remaining between them.

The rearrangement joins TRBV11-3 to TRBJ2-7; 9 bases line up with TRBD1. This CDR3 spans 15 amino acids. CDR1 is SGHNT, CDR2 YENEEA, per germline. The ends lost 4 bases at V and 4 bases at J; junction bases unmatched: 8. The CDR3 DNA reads TGTGCCAGCAGCTGGGGGACAGGGTTATTGTACGAGCAGTACTTC. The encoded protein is CASSWGTGLLYEQYF.

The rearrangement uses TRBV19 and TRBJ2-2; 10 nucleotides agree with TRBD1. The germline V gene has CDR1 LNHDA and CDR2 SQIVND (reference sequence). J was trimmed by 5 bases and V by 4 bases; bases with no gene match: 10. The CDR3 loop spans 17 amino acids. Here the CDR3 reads CASSKTGTGVKTGELFF. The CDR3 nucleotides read TGTGCCAGTAGTAAGACCGGGACAGGGGTCAAAACCGGGGAGCTGTTTTTT. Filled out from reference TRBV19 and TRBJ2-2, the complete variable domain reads DGGITQSPKYLFRKEGQNVTLSCEQNLNHDAMYWYRQDPGQGLRLIYYSQIVNDFQKGDIAEGYSVSREKKESFPLTVTSAQKNPTAFYLCASSKTGTGVKTGELFFGEGSRLTVL.

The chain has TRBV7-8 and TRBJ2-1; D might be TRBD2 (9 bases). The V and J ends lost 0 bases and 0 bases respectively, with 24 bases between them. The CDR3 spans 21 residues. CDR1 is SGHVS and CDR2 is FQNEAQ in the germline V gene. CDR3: CASSLAGTGVYSGSSYNEQFF. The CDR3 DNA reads TGTGCCAGCAGCTTAGCCGGGACAGGAGTCTATAGCGGGAGCTCCTACAATGAGCAGTTCTTC. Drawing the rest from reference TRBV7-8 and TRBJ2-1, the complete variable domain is GAGVSQSPRYKVAKRGQDVALRCDPISGHVSLFWYQQALGQGPEFLTYFQNEAQLDKSGLPSDRFFAERPEGSVSTLKIQRTQQEDSAVYLCASSLAGTGVYSGSSYNEQFFGPGTRLTVL.

CDR3 sequence: CASSLTRSGANVLTF. In DNA, the CDR3 is TGTGCCAGCAGCTTGACAAGATCTGGGGCCAACGTCCTGACTTTC. The chain joins TRBV11-2 to TRBJ2-6; D gene uncertain. From germline, CDR1 is SGHAT and CDR2 FQNNGV. The CDR3 is 15 amino acids. Trimming removed 3 bases from V and 1 base from J, with 7 bases in between.

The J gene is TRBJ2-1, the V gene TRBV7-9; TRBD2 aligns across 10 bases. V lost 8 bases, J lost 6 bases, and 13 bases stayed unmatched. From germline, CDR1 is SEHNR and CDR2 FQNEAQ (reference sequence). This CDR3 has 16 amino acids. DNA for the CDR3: TGTGCCAGCCAGGGGCCAGCGGGAGGGCCAACCAATGAGCAGTTCTTC. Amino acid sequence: CASQGPAGGPTNEQFF.

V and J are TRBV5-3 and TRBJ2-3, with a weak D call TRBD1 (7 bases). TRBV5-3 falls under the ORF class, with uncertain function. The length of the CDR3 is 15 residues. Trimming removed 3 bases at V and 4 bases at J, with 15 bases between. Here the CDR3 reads CARSSVDREADTQYF. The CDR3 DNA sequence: TGTGCCAGAAGCTCCGTCGACAGGGAGGCAGATACGCAGTATTTT.

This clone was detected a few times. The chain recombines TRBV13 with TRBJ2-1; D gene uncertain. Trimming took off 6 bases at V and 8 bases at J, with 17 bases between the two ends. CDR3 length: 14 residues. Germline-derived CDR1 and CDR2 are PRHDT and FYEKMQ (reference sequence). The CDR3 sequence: CASSSAALVDEQFF. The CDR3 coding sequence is TGTGCCAGCAGTTCGGCGGCATTGGTGGATGAGCAGTTCTTC. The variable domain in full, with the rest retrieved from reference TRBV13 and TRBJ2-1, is AAGVIQSPRHLIKEKRETATLKCYPIPRHDTVYWYQQGPGQDPQFLISFYEKMQSDKGSIPDRFSAQQFSDYHSELNMSSLELGDSALYFCASSSAALVDEQFFGPGTRLTVL.

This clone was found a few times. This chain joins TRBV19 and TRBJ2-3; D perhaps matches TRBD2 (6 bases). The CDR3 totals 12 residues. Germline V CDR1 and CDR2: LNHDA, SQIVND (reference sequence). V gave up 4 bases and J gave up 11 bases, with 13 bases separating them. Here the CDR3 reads CASSSTSRLQYF. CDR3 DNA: TGTGCCAGTAGTAGCACTAGCCGGCTGCAGTATTTT. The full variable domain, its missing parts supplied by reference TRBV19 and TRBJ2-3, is DGGITQSPKYLFRKEGQNVTLSCEQNLNHDAMYWYRQDPGQGLRLIYYSQIVNDFQKGDIAEGYSVSREKKESFPLTVTSAQKNPTAFYLCASSSTSRLQYFGPGTRLTVL.

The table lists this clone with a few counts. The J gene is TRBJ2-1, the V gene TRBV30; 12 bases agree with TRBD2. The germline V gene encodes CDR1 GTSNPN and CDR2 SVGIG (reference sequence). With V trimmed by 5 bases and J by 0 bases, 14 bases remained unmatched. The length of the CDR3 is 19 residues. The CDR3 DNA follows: TGTGCCTGGGCGGTAAGATTCCTAGCGGGAGGGAGCTCCTACAATGAGCAGTTCTTC. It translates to CAWAVRFLAGGSSYNEQFF.

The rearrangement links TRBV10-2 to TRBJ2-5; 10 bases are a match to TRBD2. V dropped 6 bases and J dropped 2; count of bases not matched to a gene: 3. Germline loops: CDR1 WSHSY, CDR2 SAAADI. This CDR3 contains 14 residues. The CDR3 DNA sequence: TGCGCCAGCAGGCCTAGCGGGAGACAAGAGACCCAGTACTTC. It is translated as CASRPSGRQETQYF.

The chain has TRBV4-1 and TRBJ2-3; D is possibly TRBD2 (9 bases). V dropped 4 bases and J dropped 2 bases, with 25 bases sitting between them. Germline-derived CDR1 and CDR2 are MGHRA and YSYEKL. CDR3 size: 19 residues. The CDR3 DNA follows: TGCGCCAGCAGCCCCGAGACAGGGGTACTAGCGGGCCACACAGATACGCAGTATTTT. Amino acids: CASSPETGVLAGHTDTQYF.

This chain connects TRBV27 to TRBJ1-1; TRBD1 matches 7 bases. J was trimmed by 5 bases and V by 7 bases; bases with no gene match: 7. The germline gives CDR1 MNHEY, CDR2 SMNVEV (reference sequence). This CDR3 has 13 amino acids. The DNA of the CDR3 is TGTGCCAGCACCCCCAGGGGGAGGACTGAAGCTTTCTTT. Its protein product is CASTPRGRTEAFF.

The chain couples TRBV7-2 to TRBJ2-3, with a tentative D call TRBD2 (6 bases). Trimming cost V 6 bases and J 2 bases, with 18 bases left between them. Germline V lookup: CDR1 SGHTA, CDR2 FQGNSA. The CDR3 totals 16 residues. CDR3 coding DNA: TGTGCCAGCAGTTCCCTCGGGCGGAGGGCCACAGATACGCAGTATTTT. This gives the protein CASSSLGRRATDTQYF.

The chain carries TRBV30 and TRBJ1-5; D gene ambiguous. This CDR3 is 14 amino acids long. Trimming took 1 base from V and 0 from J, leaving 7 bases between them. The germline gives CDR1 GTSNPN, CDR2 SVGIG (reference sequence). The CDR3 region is CAWSGANSNQPQHF. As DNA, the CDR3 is TGTGCCTGGAGTGGAGCGAATAGCAATCAGCCCCAGCATTTT.